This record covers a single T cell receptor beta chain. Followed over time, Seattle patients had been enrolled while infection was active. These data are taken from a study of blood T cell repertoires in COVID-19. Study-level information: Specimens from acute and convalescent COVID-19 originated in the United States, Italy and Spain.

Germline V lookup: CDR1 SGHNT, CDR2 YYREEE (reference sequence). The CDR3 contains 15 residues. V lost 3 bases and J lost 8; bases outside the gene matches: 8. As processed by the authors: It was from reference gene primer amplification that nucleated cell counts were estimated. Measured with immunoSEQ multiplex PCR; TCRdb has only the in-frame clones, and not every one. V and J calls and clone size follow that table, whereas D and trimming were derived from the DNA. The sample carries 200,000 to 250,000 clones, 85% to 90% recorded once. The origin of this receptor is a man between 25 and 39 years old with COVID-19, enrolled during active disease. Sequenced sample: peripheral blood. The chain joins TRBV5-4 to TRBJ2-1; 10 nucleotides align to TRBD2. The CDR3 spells CASSSPSGRDYEQFF. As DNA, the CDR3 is TGTGCCAGCAGCTCCCCTAGCGGGAGAGACTATGAGCAGTTCTTC. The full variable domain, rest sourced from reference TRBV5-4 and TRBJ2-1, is ETGVTQSPTHLIKTRGQQVTLRCSSQSGHNTVSWYQQALGQGPQFIFQYYREEENGRGNFPPRFSGLQFPNYSSELNVNALELDDSALYLCASSSPSGRDYEQFFGPGTRLTVL.